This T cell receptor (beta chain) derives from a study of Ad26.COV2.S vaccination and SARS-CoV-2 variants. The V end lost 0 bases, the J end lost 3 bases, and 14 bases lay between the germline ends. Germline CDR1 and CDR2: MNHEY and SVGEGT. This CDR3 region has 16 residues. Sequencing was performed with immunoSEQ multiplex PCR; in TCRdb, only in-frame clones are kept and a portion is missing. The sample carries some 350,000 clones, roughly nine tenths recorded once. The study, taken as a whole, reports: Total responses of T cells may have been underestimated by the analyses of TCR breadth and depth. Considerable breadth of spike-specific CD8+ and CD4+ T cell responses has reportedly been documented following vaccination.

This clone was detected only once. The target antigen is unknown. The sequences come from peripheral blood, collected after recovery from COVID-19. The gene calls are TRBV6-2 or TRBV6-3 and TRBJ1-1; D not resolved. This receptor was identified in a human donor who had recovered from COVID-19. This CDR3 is CASSYSIRTGDTEAFF. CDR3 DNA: TGTGCCAGCAGTTACTCGATCAGGACTGGGGACACTGAAGCTTTCTTT.